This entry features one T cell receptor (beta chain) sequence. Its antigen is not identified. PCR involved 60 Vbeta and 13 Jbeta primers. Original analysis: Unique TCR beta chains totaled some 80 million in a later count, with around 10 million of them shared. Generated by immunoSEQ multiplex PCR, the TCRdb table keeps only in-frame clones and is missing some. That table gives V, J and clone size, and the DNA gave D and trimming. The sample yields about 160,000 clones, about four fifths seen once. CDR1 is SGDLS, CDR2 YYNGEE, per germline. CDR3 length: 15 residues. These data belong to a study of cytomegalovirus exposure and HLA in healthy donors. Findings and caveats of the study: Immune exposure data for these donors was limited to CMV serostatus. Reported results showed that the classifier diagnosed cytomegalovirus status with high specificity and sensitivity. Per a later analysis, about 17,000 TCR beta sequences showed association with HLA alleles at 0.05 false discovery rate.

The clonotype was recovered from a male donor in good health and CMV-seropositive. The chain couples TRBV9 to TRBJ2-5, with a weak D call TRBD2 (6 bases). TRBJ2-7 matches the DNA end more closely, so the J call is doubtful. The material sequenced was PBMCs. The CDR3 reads CASSPGVTSSYEQYF. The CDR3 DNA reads TGTGCCAGCAGCCCAGGCGTGACTAGCTCCTACGAGCAGTACTTC.